The 6 T cell receptor beta chains below all came from one sample that was sequenced in a study of cytomegalovirus exposure and HLA in healthy donors. The PCR was carried out with 60 Vbeta primers and 13 Jbeta primers. Data came from immunoSEQ multiplex PCR; TCRdb stores just in-frame clones and leaves some out. This table has about 190,000 clones, about 76% appearing once. The sequenced material came from PBMCs. The receptors were gathered from a woman between 50 and 59 years old in good health and CMV-seronegative.

This clone was observed once. V and J are TRBV5-1 and TRBJ2-5; 7 bases map to TRBD2. The CDR3 is made up of 14 amino acids. Germline V gives CDR1 SGHRS, CDR2 YFSETQ. The junction had 7 bases not matched to a gene; V was cut back by 4 bases and J by 4 bases. The CDR3 here is CASSTAWGGETQYF. CDR3 nucleotide sequence: TGCGCCAGCAGCACGGCCTGGGGGGGAGAGACCCAGTACTTC.

The V call is TRBV4-1, the J call TRBJ2-4; 8 bases are shared with TRBD1. This CDR3 has 17 residues. The germline CDR1 and CDR2 sequences are MGHRA and YSYEKL. The V gene end was trimmed by 4 bases and the J gene end by 3 bases; junction bases not matched to a gene: 11. The CDR3 loop reads CASSPGLQGVDKNIQYF. In DNA, the CDR3 is TGCGCCAGCAGCCCGGGGCTACAGGGGGTGGACAAAAACATTCAGTACTTC.

Comments on this clone: In the same sample, other DNA sequences code for this CDR3. This sequence joins TRBV5-1 and TRBJ2-1, with 10 bases matching TRBD2. V was clipped by 1 base and J by 6 bases; unmatched bases: 10. CDR1 and CDR2 (germline): SGHRS, YFSETQ. The CDR3 totals 17 residues. The CDR3 protein is CASSLRPLAGSGNEQFF. Written as DNA, the CDR3 is TGCGCCAGCAGCTTGCGACCACTAGCGGGAAGCGGCAATGAGCAGTTCTTC. Variable domain in full (rest from reference TRBV5-1 and TRBJ2-1): KAGVTQTPRYLIKTRGQQVTLSCSPISGHRSVSWYQQTPGQGLQFLFEYFSETQRNKGNFPGRFSGRQFSNSRSEMNVSTLELGDSALYLCASSLRPLAGSGNEQFFGPGTRLTVL.

This sequence joins TRBV7-8 and TRBJ2-1, with D perhaps TRBD1 (5 bases). CDR3 length: 14 amino acids. Germline CDR1 SGHVS, CDR2 FQNEAQ. V was clipped by 5 bases and J by 12 bases, with 20 bases between them. CDR3: CASSPGPPPGRQFF. CDR3 DNA sequence: TGTGCCAGCAGCCCAGGGCCGCCACCGGGTAGGCAGTTCTTC.

This sequence joins TRBV19 and TRBJ2-3; D possibly corresponds to TRBD2 (5 bases). The CDR3 is made up of 14 amino acids. CDR1 is LNHDA and CDR2 is SQIVND in the germline V gene (reference sequence). V dropped 7 bases and J dropped 0 bases, with 11 bases sitting between them. CDR3 DNA sequence: TGTGCCAGTACCCCCAGCGGCAGCACAGATACGCAGTATTTT. Protein sequence: CASTPSGSTDTQYF.

The gene calls are TRBV27 and TRBJ1-2, with 7 bases lining up with TRBD1. The germline V gene encodes CDR1 MNHEY and CDR2 SMNVEV (reference sequence). V lost 5 bases and J lost 7; bases outside the gene matches: 4. The length of the CDR3 is 12 residues. CDR3 loop: CASSKGGCGYTF. CDR3 in DNA: TGTGCCAGCAGTAAAGGGGGCTGTGGCTACACCTTC.